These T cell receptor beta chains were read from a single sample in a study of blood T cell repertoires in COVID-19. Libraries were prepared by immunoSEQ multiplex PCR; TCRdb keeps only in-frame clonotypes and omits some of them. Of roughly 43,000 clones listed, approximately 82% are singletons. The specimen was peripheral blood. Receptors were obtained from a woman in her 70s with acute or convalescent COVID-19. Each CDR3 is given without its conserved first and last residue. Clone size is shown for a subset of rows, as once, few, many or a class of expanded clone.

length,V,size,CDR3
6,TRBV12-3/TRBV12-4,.,ASSFPS
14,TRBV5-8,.,ASSLIATGTGDTQY
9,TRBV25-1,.,ASSGPGEQF
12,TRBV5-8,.,ASSTPYSNQPQH
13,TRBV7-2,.,ASSLDPAGNTEAF
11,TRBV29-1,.,SVEGQAGYEQY
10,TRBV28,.,ASSLLRVAQH
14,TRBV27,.,ASSSPTGGEGYGYT
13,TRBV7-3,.,ASSLDGQVNTEAF
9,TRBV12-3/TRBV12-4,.,ASRTRGFAF
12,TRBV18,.,ASSPGQRINEQF
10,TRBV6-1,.,ASSDAAGTQY
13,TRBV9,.,ASSVDPDRDGEAF
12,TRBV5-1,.,ASMVTRLGDTQY
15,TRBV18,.,ASSPLQAGYSTGELF
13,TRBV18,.,ASSPRTSGANVLT
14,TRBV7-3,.,ASSKRTGGLTGELF
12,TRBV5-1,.,ASSLVQSNYGYT
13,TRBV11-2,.,ASSLGQGPNQPQH
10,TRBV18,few,ASSFGGGELF
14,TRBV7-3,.,ASSDSRLAGGVAQY
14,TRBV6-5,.,ASSSSTGVFGNTIY
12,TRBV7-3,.,ASSLRPSRDEQF
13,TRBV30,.,AWSEVALQGYEQY
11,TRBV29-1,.,SSRGQGADTQY
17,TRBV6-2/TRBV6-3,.,ASSSDLGSGHGSTDTQY
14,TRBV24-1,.,ATSDAGLADTGELF
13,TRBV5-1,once,ASSFSQGAFHEQY
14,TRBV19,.,ASSRDRGSSVTEAF
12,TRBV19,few,ASRQGGSTDTQY
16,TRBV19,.,ASSTSGLRFSSYNEQF
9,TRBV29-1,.,SGGFGEKLF
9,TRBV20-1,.,SARDRTEQF
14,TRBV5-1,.,ASSLGRGDTSYEQY
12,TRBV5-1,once,ASGEQGAGYGYT
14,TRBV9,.,ASSIRTSGGTGELF
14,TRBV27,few,ASRLRTSEGSYEQY
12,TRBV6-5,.,ASRDSGRAGEQF
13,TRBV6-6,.,ASSSLAGGLGEQF
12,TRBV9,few,ASSVEMGPYEQY
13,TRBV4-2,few,ASSQVTGNGMELF
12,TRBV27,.,ASSLSDRSEKLF
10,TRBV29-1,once,SVRQKTYEQY
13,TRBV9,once,ASSVAQGGNTEAF
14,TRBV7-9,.,ASTWSLAGGPDTQY